Following are 10 T cell receptor beta chains from one sample sequenced in a study of blood T cell repertoires in COVID-19. Using immunoSEQ multiplex PCR, the repertoire was profiled, and TCRdb retains in-frame clones only, with some absent. The sample includes 200,000 to 250,000 clones, roughly 85% of them seen just once. The sample comprised PBMCs or T cells enriched from blood (not recorded which). The origin of the receptors is a young man who had recovered from COVID-19.

The chain is built from TRBV3-1 (or the pseudogene TRBV3-2) and TRBJ2-5; D is possibly TRBD2 (6 bases). The CDR3 runs to 15 residues. Germline V lookup: CDR1 LGHDT, CDR2 YNNKEL (reference sequence). V lost 0 bases and J lost 2, with 10 bases in between. This CDR3 is CASSQDAGTQETQYF. CDR3 nucleotides: TGTGCCAGCAGCCAAGATGCCGGGACTCAAGAGACCCAGTACTTC.

The chain links TRBV7-9 to TRBJ2-5; D unresolved. The V gene's germline CDR1 is SEHNR and CDR2 FQNEAQ (reference sequence). The CDR3 runs to 14 residues. V was cut by 0 bases and J by 5 bases, with 10 bases left in between. The CDR3 reads CASSLAPQSETQYF. CDR3 in DNA: TGTGCCAGCAGCTTAGCGCCCCAGTCGGAGACCCAGTACTTC.

V gene TRBV9 combines with J gene TRBJ2-2; tentative D call: TRBD2 (5 bases). Trimming took 5 bases from V and 2 from J, leaving 13 bases between them. This CDR3 is 15 amino acids long. Germline lookup yields CDR1 SGDLS and CDR2 YYNGEE. The CDR3 region has the DNA TGTGCCAGCAGTAGTACGGGGTTCAACACCGGGGAGCTGTTTTTT. Amino acid sequence: CASSSTGFNTGELFF.

CDR3 coding DNA: TGTGCCAGCAGGGGACAGGGTCGGACTTTCTTT. It is translated as CASRGQGRTFF. The V call is TRBV28, the J call TRBJ1-1; 9 bases line up with TRBD1. The CDR3 is made up of 11 amino acids. The J segment lost 12 bases and the V segment lost 6 bases, leaving 5 bases of the junction unmatched. Germline values: CDR1 MDHEN, CDR2 SYDVKM. Full variable domain (outside the CDR3, taken from reference TRBV28 and TRBJ1-1): DVKVTQSSRYLVKRTGEKVFLECVQDMDHENMFWYRQDPGLGLRLIYFSYDVKMKEKGDIPEGYSVSREKKERFSLILESASTNQTSMYLCASRGQGRTFFGQGTRLTVV.

The V and J genes are TRBV29-1 and TRBJ1-4, with D possibly being TRBD1 (5 bases). The V gene's germline CDR1 is SQVTM and CDR2 ANQGSEA. V was trimmed by 4 bases and J by 4 bases, leaving 7 bases between them. The CDR3 runs 12 residues. The CDR3 loop reads CSVVGGNEKLFF. In DNA, the CDR3 is TGCAGCGTTGTGGGGGGTAATGAAAAACTGTTTTTT.

The rearrangement uses TRBV5-1 and TRBJ1-3; 10 bases are shared with TRBD1. The CDR3 runs to 18 residues. The ends lost 4 bases at V and 4 bases at J; junction bases unmatched: 14. CDR1 SGHRS and CDR2 YFSETQ come from the germline V gene. The CDR3 reads CASSLKPGTGAKGNTIYF. CDR3 nucleotide sequence: TGCGCCAGCAGCCTAAAACCCGGGACAGGGGCAAAAGGAAACACCATATATTTT. Full variable domain (remainder filled in from reference TRBV5-1 and TRBJ1-3): KAGVTQTPRYLIKTRGQQVTLSCSPISGHRSVSWYQQTPGQGLQFLFEYFSETQRNKGNFPGRFSGRQFSNSRSEMNVSTLELGDSALYLCASSLKPGTGAKGNTIYFGEGSWLTVV.

The genes are TRBV6-5 and TRBJ1-6; 7 bases align to TRBD1. CDR1 is MNHEY, CDR2 SVGAGI, per germline. V trimming: 2 bases; J trimming: 7 bases; junction bases outside the gene matches: 5. The CDR3 has 15 amino acids. This CDR3 reads CASSYIDRANSPLHF. For the CDR3, the DNA is TGTGCCAGCAGTTACATTGACAGGGCAAATTCACCCCTCCACTTT.

The chain uses TRBV27 and TRBJ2-3; no reliable D call. The germline gives CDR1 MNHEY, CDR2 SMNVEV (reference sequence). Deletions cut 5 bases from V and 2 bases from J, with 14 bases between. This CDR3 comprises 15 residues. The CDR3 is CASSLNTHNTDTQYF. CDR3 DNA: TGTGCCAGCAGTCTCAACACCCATAACACAGATACGCAGTATTTT.

The chain joins TRBV15 to TRBJ1-2; the match to TRBD1 covers 8 bases. V shed 0 bases and J 7 bases; nucleotides not matched to a gene: 7. Germline values: CDR1 LNHNV, CDR2 YYDKDF (reference sequence). The CDR3 covers 15 residues. The CDR3 here is CATSRDPGTGGGYTF. The CDR3 nucleotides read TGTGCCACCAGCAGAGATCCAGGGACAGGCGGTGGCTACACCTTC.

This chain uses TRBV24-1 with TRBJ2-7; 7 bases fit TRBD1. The CDR3 consists of 15 residues. Germline CDR1 is KGHDR and CDR2 is SFDVKD. V trimming: 8 bases; J trimming: 1 base; junction bases outside the gene matches: 10. This CDR3 is CATKPGTANSYEQYF. For the CDR3, the DNA is TGTGCCACCAAGCCCGGGACAGCCAATTCCTACGAGCAGTACTTC.